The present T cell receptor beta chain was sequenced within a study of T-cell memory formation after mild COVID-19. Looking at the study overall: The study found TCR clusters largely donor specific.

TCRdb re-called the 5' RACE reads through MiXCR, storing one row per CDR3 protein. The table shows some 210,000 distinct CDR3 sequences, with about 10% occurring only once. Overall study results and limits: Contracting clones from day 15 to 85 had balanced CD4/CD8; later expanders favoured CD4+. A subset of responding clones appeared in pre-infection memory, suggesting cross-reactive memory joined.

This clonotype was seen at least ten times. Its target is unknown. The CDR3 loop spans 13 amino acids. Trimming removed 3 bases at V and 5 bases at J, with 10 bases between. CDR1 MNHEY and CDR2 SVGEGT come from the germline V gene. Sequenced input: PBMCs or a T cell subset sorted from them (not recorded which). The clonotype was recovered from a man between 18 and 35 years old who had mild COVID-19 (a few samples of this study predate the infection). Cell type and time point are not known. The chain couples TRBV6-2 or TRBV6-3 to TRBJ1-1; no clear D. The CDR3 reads CASSYGRTTEAFF. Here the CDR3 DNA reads TGTGCCAGCAGTTATGGGCGGACGACTGAAGCTTTCTTT.